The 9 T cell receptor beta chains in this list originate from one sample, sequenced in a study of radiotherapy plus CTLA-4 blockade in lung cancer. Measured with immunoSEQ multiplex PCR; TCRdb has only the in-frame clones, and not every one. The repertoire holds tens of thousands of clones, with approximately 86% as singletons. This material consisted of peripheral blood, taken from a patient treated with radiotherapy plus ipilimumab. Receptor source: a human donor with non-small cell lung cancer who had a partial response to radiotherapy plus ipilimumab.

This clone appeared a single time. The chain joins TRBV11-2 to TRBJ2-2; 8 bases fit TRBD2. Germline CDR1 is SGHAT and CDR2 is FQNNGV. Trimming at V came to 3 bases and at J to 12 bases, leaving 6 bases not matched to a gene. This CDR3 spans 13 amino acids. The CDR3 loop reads CASSFGGGQKLFF. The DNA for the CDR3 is TGTGCCAGCAGCTTCGGCGGGGGGCAGAAGCTGTTTTTT.

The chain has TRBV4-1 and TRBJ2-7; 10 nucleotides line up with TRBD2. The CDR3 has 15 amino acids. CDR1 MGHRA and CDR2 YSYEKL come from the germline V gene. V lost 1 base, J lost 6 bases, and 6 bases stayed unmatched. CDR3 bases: TGCGCCAGCAGCCAAGGACTAGCGGGTAAGGGCGAGCAGTACTTC. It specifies CASSQGLAGKGEQYF.

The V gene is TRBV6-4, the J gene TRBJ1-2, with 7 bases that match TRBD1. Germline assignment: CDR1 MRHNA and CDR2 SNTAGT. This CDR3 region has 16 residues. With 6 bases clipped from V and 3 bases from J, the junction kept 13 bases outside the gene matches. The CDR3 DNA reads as TGTGCCAGCAGCGATGGGACAGACGCGTCGTACTATGGCTACACCTTC. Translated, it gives CASSDGTDASYYGYTF.

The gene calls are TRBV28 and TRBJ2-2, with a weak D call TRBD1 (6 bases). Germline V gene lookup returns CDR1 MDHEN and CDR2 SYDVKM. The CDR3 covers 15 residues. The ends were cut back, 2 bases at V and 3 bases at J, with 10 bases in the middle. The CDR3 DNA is TGTGCCAGCAGTTTAACAGGGTTGGACACCGGGGAGCTGTTTTTT. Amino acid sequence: CASSLTGLDTGELFF.

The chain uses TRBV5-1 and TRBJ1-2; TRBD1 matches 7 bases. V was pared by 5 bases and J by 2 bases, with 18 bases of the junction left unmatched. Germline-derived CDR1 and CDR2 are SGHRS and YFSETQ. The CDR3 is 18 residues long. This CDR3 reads CASSRGYRGEWINYGYTF. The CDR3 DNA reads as TGCGCCAGCAGTCGAGGATACAGGGGCGAGTGGATAAACTATGGCTACACCTTC.

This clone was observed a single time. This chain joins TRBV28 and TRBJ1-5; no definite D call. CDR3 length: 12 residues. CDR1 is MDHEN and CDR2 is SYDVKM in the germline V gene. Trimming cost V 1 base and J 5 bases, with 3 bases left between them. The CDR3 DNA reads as TGTGCCAGCAGTTTATCGGATCAGCCCCAGCATTTT. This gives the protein CASSLSDQPQHF.

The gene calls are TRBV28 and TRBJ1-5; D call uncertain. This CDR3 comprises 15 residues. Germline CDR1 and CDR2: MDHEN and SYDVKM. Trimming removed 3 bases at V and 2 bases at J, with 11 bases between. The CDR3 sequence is CASSLYSQGNQPQHF. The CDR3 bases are TGTGCCAGCAGTTTGTACAGCCAAGGCAATCAGCCCCAGCATTTT. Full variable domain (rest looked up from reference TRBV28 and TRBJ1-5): DVKVTQSSRYLVKRTGEKVFLECVQDMDHENMFWYRQDPGLGLRLIYFSYDVKMKEKGDIPEGYSVSREKKERFSLILESASTNQTSMYLCASSLYSQGNQPQHFGDGTRLSIL.

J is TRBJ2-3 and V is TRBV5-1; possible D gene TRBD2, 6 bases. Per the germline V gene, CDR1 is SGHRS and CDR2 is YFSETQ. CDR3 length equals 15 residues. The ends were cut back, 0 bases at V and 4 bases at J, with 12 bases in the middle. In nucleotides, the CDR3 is TGCGCCAGCAGCTTGGGGGACTTTCACTCAGATACGCAGTATTTT. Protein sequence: CASSLGDFHSDTQYF.

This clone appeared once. The DNA of the CDR3 is TGCGCCAGCAGACGGGAGGGCAGGGCCACGAATGAAAAACTGTTTTTT. Amino acids: CASRREGRATNEKLFF. The chain carries TRBV5-1 and TRBJ1-4; D possibly corresponds to TRBD1 (5 bases). Germline assignment: CDR1 SGHRS and CDR2 YFSETQ. There are 16 residues in the CDR3. V gave up 5 bases and J gave up 5 bases, with 19 bases separating them.